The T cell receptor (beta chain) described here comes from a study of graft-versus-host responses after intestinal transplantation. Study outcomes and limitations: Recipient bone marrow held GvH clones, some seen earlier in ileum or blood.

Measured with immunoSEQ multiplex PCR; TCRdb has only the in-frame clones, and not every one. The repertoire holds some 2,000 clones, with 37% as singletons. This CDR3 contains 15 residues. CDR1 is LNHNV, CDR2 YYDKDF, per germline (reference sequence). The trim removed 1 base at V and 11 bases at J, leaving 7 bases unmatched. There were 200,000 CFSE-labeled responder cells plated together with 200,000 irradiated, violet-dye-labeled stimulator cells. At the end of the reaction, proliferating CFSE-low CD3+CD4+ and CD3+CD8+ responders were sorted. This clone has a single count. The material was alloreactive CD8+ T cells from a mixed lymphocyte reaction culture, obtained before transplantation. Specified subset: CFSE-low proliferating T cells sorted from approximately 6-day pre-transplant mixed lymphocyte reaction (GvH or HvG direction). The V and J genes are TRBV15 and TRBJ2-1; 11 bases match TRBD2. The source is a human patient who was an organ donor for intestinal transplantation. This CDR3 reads CATSRGGLAANKQFF. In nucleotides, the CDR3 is TGTGCCACCAGCAGAGGGGGACTAGCGGCGAACAAGCAGTTCTTC.